This T cell receptor (beta chain) is drawn from a study of OX40 agonist ivuxolimab in advanced cancers. Whole-study context: In three patients, partial responses were observed, one with hepatocellular carcinoma and two with cutaneous melanoma. Whole-study findings and limits: At 0.1 to 3.0 mg/kg, clonal expansion of CD4+ and CD8+ blood T cells had occurred by week 6.

This CDR3 has 14 residues. CDR1 is SNHLY, CDR2 FYNNEI, per germline. The table came from immunoSEQ multiplex PCR; TCRdb's copy has only in-frame clones and leaves some out. The data show about 80,000 clones, with about four fifths seen just once and roughly 25% held by the top ten. About this clone: Its target is not known.

The receptor was isolated from an adult with an advanced solid tumor such as melanoma, head and neck, liver or kidney cancer. V gene TRBV2 combines with J gene TRBJ2-5; tentatively, D is TRBD1 (7 bases). Gene TRBJ2-7 matches the end of the DNA better, so the J call may be wrong. The source was CD4+ or CD8+ T cells sorted from blood, collected in a trial of the OX40 agonist ivuxolimab. CDR3 in amino acids: CASSEQGGAYEQYF. Here the CDR3 DNA reads TGTGCCAGCAGTGAACAGGGGGGAGCCTACGAGCAGTACTTC.